Below are 21 T cell receptor beta chains sequenced from a single sample in a study of cytomegalovirus exposure and HLA in healthy donors. Clones were read by immunoSEQ multiplex PCR, and TCRdb kept only the in-frame ones, dropping some. The sample records more than 65,000 clones, around 96% being singletons. The sample comprised PBMCs. These receptors were collected from a woman in her late teens or twenties in good health and CMV-seronegative.

The V gene is TRBV7-6, the J gene TRBJ2-1; 9 bases agree with TRBD1. In germline, CDR1 is SGHVS, CDR2 FNYEAQ. The trim removed 5 bases at V and 6 bases at J, leaving 8 bases unmatched. The CDR3 length is 15 residues. CDR3 nucleotides: TGTGCCAGCAGCGCCGGAGGGGGACAGGGCAATGAGCAGTTCTTC. Protein: CASSAGGGQGNEQFF.

The chain couples TRBV28 to TRBJ2-1, with 9 bases fitting TRBD2. CDR3 length: 12 residues. Germline V gene data show CDR1 as MDHEN and CDR2 as SYDVKM. The V gene end was trimmed by 7 bases and the J gene end by 15 bases; junction bases not matched to a gene: 10. The CDR3 DNA reads as TGTGCCAGCACCGAAGCGGGGGGAAAGCGGTTCTTC. Its protein is CASTEAGGKRFF.

The chain has TRBV5-4 and TRBJ2-3, with 9 nucleotides matching TRBD2. CDR1 SGHNT and CDR2 YYREEE come from the germline V gene (reference sequence). This CDR3 region has 19 residues. V dropped 0 bases and J dropped 2; count of bases not matched to a gene: 13. The CDR3 bases are TGTGCCAGCAGCTTGGGCCCACTGTTAGCGGGAGTCGCCACAGATACGCAGTATTTT. Protein product: CASSLGPLLAGVATDTQYF.

The genes are TRBV10-3 and TRBJ2-3; 8 nucleotides line up with TRBD2. Germline V gene sequence: CDR1 ENHRY, CDR2 SYGVKD. The CDR3 has 15 amino acids. The ends lost 4 bases at V and 3 bases at J; junction bases unmatched: 6. For the CDR3, the DNA is TGTGCCATCAGTGCAACGGGAGGGTGGACAGATACGCAGTATTTT. This translates into CAISATGGWTDTQYF.

The genes are TRBV9 and TRBJ2-5, with 7 nucleotides matching TRBD2. This CDR3 has 15 amino acids. J was trimmed by 5 bases and V by 3 bases; bases with no gene match: 10. Germline V lookup: CDR1 SGDLS, CDR2 YYNGEE. The DNA of the CDR3 is TGTGCCAGCAGCGGCGGGACTACTGAAATGGAGACCCAGTACTTC. This translates into CASSGGTTEMETQYF. Supplemented by reference TRBV9 and TRBJ2-5, the full variable domain reads DSGVTQTPKHLITATGQRVTLRCSPRSGDLSVYWYQQSLDQGLQFLIQYYNGEERAKGNILERFSAQQFPDLHSELNLSSLELGDSALYFCASSGGTTEMETQYFGPGTRLLVL.

The chain couples TRBV19 to TRBJ2-4; TRBD1 agrees at 7 bases. Losses at the gene ends were 3 bases for V and 5 bases for J; bases not matched to a gene: 4. The CDR3 has 14 amino acids. Germline CDR1 is LNHDA and CDR2 is SQIVND (reference sequence). CDR3 in DNA: TGTGCCAGTAGTATCGACAGGGTGGAAAACATTCAGTACTTC. This sequence encodes CASSIDRVENIQYF. The entire variable domain, with the rest obtained from reference TRBV19 and TRBJ2-4, is as follows: DGGITQSPKYLFRKEGQNVTLSCEQNLNHDAMYWYRQDPGQGLRLIYYSQIVNDFQKGDIAEGYSVSREKKESFPLTVTSAQKNPTAFYLCASSIDRVENIQYFGAGTRLSVL.

This chain uses TRBV27 with TRBJ1-6; 8 nucleotides line up with TRBD1. Germline values: CDR1 MNHEY, CDR2 SMNVEV (reference sequence). V shed 6 bases and J 10 bases; nucleotides not matched to a gene: 17. This CDR3 region has 17 residues. The CDR3 DNA reads as TGTGCCAGCAGGTCGGGACAGGCGTTATTTCACTTCTCACCCCTCCACTTT. Protein: CASRSGQALFHFSPLHF.

This rearrangement joins TRBV6-1 to TRBJ2-7; the D is unclear. CDR3 length equals 15 residues. V lost 2 bases, J lost 3 bases, and 14 bases lay in between. The germline gives CDR1 MNHNS, CDR2 SASEGT. For the CDR3, the DNA is TGTGCCAGCAGTGAAACTGGCCTAGTTATCTACGAGCAGTACTTC. This codes for CASSETGLVIYEQYF.

This chain joins TRBV11-2 and TRBJ2-7; 13 bases fit TRBD2. Germline values: CDR1 SGHAT, CDR2 FQNNGV. V lost 0 bases and J lost 2; bases outside the gene matches: 10. The CDR3 spans 19 residues. In DNA form, the CDR3 reads TGTGCCAGCAGCTTAGAGCTGGGTAGAGGACTAGCGGGAGCCTACGAGCAGTACTTC. Translated: CASSLELGRGLAGAYEQYF. Full variable domain (rest looked up from reference TRBV11-2 and TRBJ2-7): EAGVAQSPRYKIIEKRQSVAFWCNPISGHATLYWYQQILGQGPKLLIQFQNNGVVDDSQLPKDRFSAERLKGVDSTLKIQPAKLEDSAVYLCASSLELGRGLAGAYEQYFGPGTRLTVT.

This chain joins TRBV7-9 and TRBJ2-1; D ambiguous. The germline V gene encodes CDR1 SEHNR and CDR2 FQNEAQ (reference sequence). The CDR3 has 13 amino acids. Deletions cut 4 bases from V and 10 bases from J, with 14 bases between. In DNA, the CDR3 is TGTGCCAGCAGCTCCTCCCCGACGCGGGAGCAGTTCTTC. Translated, it gives CASSSSPTREQFF.

This chain uses TRBV4-1 with TRBJ2-7; TRBD2 agrees at 9 bases. The V gene's germline CDR1 is MGHRA and CDR2 YSYEKL. This CDR3 contains 17 residues. After removal of 1 base from V and 6 bases from J, the junction contained 13 bases not matched to a gene. CDR3 loop: CASSQALNPGLAFEQYF. The CDR3 DNA reads as TGCGCCAGCAGCCAAGCCCTCAACCCTGGACTAGCGTTCGAGCAGTACTTC.

The genes are TRBV10-1 and TRBJ1-1; tentatively, D is TRBD1 (5 bases). Germline V lookup: CDR1 WNHNN, CDR2 SYGVQD (reference sequence). Trimming took 0 bases from V and 5 from J, leaving 13 bases between them. The CDR3 spans 15 residues. Written as DNA, the CDR3 is TGCGCCAGCAGTGAGTCGATCCAGGGAGGGACTGAAGCTTTCTTT. Its translation: CASSESIQGGTEAFF.

This chain uses TRBV7-7 with TRBJ2-7; 7 bases fit TRBD1. CDR3 length: 14 residues. The V gene's germline CDR1 is SSHAT and CDR2 FNYEAQ (reference sequence). V was pared by 2 bases and J by 5 bases, with 6 bases of the junction left unmatched. The CDR3, as DNA: TGTGCCAGCAGCTTAAAAGGGGACAGCGACGAGCAGTACTTC. Encoded protein: CASSLKGDSDEQYF. Based on the CDR3 plus reference TRBV7-7 and TRBJ2-7, the full variable domain is GAGVSQSPRYKVTKRGQDVTLRCDPISSHATLYWYQQALGQGPEFLTYFNYEAQPDKSGLPSDRFSAERPEGSISTLTIQRTEQRDSAMYRCASSLKGDSDEQYFGPGTRLTVT.

The rearrangement uses TRBV11-3 and TRBJ2-1, with TRBD2 matching over 9 bases. Germline CDR1 and CDR2: SGHNT and YENEEA. V was pared by 5 bases and J by 4 bases, with 12 bases of the junction left unmatched. The CDR3 sequence is 17 residues long. The CDR3 is CASSPRASGIKYNEQFF. In DNA, the CDR3 is TGTGCCAGCAGCCCCCGGGCTAGCGGGATTAAATACAATGAGCAGTTCTTC. The variable domain in full, completed from reference TRBV11-3 and TRBJ2-1, reads EAGVVQSPRYKIIEKKQPVAFWCNPISGHNTLYWYLQNLGQGPELLIRYENEEAVDDSQLPKDRFSAERLKGVDSTLKIQPAELGDSAVYLCASSPRASGIKYNEQFFGPGTRLTVL.

This chain uses TRBV5-1 with TRBJ2-3; the match to TRBD2 covers 11 bases. This CDR3 has 16 amino acids. The germline V gene encodes CDR1 SGHRS and CDR2 YFSETQ. J lost 3 bases, V lost 3 bases, and 6 bases had no gene match. The CDR3 nucleotides are TGCGCCAGCAGCTGGATAGCGGGAGGGGGGACAGATACGCAGTATTTT. It translates to CASSWIAGGGTDTQYF.

The rearrangement joins TRBV13 to TRBJ2-7, with D possibly TRBD1 on 6 matching bases. The CDR3 loop spans 13 amino acids. The germline V gene has CDR1 PRHDT and CDR2 FYEKMQ (reference sequence). Trimming shortened V by 0 bases and J by 5 bases, and 8 bases separated the two germline ends. CDR3 residues: CASSLGSGDEQYF. CDR3 in DNA: TGTGCCAGCAGCTTAGGCTCAGGGGACGAGCAGTACTTC.

V is TRBV11-2 and J is TRBJ2-1; the D is unclear. V lost 6 bases, J lost 4 bases, and 10 bases lay in between. The CDR3 totals 13 residues. Germline CDR1 reads SGHAT; CDR2 reads FQNNGV. CDR3 DNA: TGTGCCAGCAGAAATAGCATTTACAATGAGCAGTTCTTC. Residues: CASRNSIYNEQFF. The full variable domain, in which reference TRBV11-2 and TRBJ2-1 provide the parts outside the CDR3, is EAGVAQSPRYKIIEKRQSVAFWCNPISGHATLYWYQQILGQGPKLLIQFQNNGVVDDSQLPKDRFSAERLKGVDSTLKIQPAKLEDSAVYLCASRNSIYNEQFFGPGTRLTVL.

As concerns this clone: The same CDR3 arises from other DNA sequences in this sample as well. The chain is built from TRBV27 and TRBJ2-7, with a tentative D call TRBD2 (6 bases). V was pared by 1 base and J by 1 base, with 8 bases between. Germline CDR1 is MNHEY and CDR2 is SMNVEV (reference sequence). This CDR3 spans 14 amino acids. CDR3 region: CASSLLGGSYEQYF. CDR3 in DNA: TGTGCCAGCAGTTTATTGGGGGGTTCCTACGAGCAGTACTTC.

The chain has TRBV6-1 and TRBJ1-3; 8 nucleotides agree with TRBD1. The CDR3 has 16 amino acids. Unmatched junction bases numbered 5, after V lost 2 bases and J lost 2 bases. Germline CDR1 is MNHNS and CDR2 is SASEGT. CDR3 sequence: CASSETDRVAGNTIYF. The CDR3 bases are TGTGCCAGCAGTGAAACGGACAGGGTGGCTGGAAACACCATATATTTT.

J is TRBJ2-1 and V is TRBV5-1, with D unclear. Trimming took off 4 bases at V and 4 bases at J, with 9 bases between the two ends. The CDR3 is 13 residues long. CDR1 and CDR2 from the germline V gene are SGHRS and YFSETQ. In nucleotides, the CDR3 is TGCGCCAGCAGCAGGCAGGATTACAATGAGCAGTTCTTC. Translation gives CASSRQDYNEQFF.

The chain links TRBV6-4 to TRBJ2-1, with 9 bases matching TRBD2. Germline CDR1 reads MRHNA; CDR2 reads SNTAGT. CDR3 length: 16 amino acids. V lost 0 bases, J lost 6 bases, and 6 bases stayed unmatched. The CDR3 here is CASSDSAGGSSNEQFF. The DNA for the CDR3 is TGTGCCAGCAGTGACTCTGCGGGAGGGTCATCCAATGAGCAGTTCTTC.